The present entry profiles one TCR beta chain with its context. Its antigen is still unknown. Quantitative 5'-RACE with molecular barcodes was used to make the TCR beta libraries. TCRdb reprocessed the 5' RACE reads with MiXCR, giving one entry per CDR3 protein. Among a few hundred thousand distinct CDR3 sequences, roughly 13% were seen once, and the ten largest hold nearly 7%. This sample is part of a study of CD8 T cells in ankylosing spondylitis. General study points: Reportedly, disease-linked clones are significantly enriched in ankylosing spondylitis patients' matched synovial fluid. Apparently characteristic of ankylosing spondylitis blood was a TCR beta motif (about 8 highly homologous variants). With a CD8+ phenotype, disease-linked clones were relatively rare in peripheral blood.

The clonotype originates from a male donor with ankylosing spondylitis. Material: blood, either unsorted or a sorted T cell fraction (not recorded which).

The CDR3: CASKREAGYNEQFF. The CDR3 DNA is TGCGCCAGCAAGCGGGAGGCGGGATACAATGAGCAGTTCTTC. The chain combines TRBV5-1 with TRBJ2-1; TRBD2 agrees at 9 bases. The CDR3 consists of 14 residues. Germline CDR1 and CDR2: SGHRS and YFSETQ. Losses at the gene ends were 6 bases for V and 4 bases for J; bases not matched to a gene: 5.